This T cell receptor (beta chain) was captured by sequencing in a study of shared clonotypes between healthy human individuals. Findings and caveats of the study: Sequencing depth was predicted to influence how clonotypes are shared among donors.

Germline V gives CDR1 SGDLS, CDR2 YYNGEE. This CDR3 spans 17 amino acids. Trimming at V came to 1 base and at J to 5 bases, leaving 6 bases not matched to a gene. This clone was recorded once. Its antigen is currently unknown. Clones were sequenced by immunoSEQ multiplex PCR, and TCRdb holds only the in-frame ones, with some missing. The table has around 990,000 clones, about 72% seen once. V is TRBV9 and J is TRBJ2-2, with 12 bases matching TRBD2. The sample was memory CD4+ T cells from PBMCs. Subset given: CD45RA-negative fraction. The TCR sequence derives from a man between 18 and 35 years old in good health. Some clones in this sample may be carry-over from other donors' samples. The CDR3 loop is CASSVPTSGSGTGELFF. In DNA, the CDR3 is TGTGCCAGCAGCGTACCGACTAGCGGGAGCGGAACCGGGGAGCTGTTTTTT.